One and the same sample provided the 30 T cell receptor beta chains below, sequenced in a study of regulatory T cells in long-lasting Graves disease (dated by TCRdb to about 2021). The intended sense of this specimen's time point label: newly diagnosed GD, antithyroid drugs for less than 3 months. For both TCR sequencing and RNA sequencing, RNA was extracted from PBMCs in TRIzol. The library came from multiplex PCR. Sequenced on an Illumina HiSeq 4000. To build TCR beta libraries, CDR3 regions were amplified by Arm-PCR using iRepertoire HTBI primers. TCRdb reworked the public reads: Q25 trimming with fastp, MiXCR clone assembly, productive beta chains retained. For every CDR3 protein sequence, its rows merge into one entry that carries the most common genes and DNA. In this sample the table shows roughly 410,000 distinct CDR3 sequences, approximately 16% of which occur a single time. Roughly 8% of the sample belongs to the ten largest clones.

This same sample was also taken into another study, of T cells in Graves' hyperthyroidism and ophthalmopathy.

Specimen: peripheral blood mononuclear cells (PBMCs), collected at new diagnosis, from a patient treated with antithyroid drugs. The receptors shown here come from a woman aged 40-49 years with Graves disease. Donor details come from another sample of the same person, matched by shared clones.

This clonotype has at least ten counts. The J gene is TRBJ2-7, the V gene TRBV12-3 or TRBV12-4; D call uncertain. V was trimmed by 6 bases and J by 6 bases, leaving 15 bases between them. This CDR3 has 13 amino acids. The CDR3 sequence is CASSPGPLGEQYF. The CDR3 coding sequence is TGTGCCAGCAGCCCCGGGCCTTTAGGCGAGCAGTACTTC.

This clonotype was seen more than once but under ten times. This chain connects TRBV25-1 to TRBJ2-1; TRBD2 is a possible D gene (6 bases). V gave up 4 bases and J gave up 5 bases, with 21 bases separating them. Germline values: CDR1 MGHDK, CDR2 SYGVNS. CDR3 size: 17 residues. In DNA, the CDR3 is TGTGCCAGCAGTGGACGACTAGACGGGCTGGAAAACAATGAGCAGTTCTTC. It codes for CASSGRLDGLENNEQFF.

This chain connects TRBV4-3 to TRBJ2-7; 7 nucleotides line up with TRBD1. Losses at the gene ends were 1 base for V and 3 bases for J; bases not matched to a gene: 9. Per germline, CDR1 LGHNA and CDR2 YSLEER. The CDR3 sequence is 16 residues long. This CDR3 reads CASSQVVRDSYYEQYF. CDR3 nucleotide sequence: TGCGCCAGCAGCCAAGTCGTCCGGGACAGCTACTACGAGCAGTACTTC.

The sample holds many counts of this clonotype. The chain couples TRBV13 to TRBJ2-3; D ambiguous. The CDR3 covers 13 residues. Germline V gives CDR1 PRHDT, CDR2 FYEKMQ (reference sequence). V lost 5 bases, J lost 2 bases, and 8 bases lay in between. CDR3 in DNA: TGTGCCAGCAGCCGTCTATACACAGATACGCAGTATTTT. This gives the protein CASSRLYTDTQYF. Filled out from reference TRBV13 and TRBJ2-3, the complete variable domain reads AAGVIQSPRHLIKEKRETATLKCYPIPRHDTVYWYQQGPGQDPQFLISFYEKMQSDKGSIPDRFSAQQFSDYHSELNMSSLELGDSALYFCASSRLYTDTQYFGPGTRLTVL.

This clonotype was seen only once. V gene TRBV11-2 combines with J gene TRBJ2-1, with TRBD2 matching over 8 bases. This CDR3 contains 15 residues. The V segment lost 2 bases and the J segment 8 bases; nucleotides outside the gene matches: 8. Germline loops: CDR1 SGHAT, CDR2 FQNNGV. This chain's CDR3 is CASSLLASGSDEQFF. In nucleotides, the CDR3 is TGTGCCAGCAGCTTACTGGCGAGCGGGAGCGATGAGCAGTTCTTC.

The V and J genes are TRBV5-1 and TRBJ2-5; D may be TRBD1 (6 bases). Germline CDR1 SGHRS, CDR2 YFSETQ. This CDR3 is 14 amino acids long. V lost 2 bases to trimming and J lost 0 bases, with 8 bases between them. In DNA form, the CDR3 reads TGCGCCAGCAGCTTCCAGGGGTACCAAGAGACCCAGTACTTC. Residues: CASSFQGYQETQYF.

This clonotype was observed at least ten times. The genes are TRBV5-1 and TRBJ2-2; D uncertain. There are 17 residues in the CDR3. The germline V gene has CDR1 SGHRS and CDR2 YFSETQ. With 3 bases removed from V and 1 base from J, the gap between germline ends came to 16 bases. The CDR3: CASSSPSGHRNTGELFF. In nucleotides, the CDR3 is TGCGCCAGCAGCTCCCCCAGTGGTCACCGGAACACCGGGGAGCTGTTTTTT.

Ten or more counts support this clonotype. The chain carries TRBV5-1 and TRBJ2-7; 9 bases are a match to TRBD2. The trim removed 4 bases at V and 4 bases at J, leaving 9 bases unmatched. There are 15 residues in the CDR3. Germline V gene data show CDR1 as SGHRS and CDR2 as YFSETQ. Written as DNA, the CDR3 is TGCGCCAGCAGCGTTAGCGGGAGCCCTATATACGAGCAGTACTTC. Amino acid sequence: CASSVSGSPIYEQYF.

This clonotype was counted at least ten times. Here the CDR3 reads CASSLEGNGDIQYF. The CDR3 DNA reads TGCGCCAGCAGCTTGGAGGGGAATGGTGACATTCAGTACTTC. The chain joins TRBV5-1 to TRBJ2-4; TRBD1 is a possible D gene (5 bases). Trimming stripped 0 bases from V and 8 bases from J, with 12 bases between. Germline V CDR1 and CDR2: SGHRS, YFSETQ. The CDR3 is 14 amino acids.

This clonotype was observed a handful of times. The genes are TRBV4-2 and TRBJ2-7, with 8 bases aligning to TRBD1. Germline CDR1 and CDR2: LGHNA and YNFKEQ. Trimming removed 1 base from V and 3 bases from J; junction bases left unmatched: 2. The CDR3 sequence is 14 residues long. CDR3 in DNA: TGTGCCAGCAGCCAAGCGGGACAGGACTACGAGCAGTACTTC. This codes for CASSQAGQDYEQYF.

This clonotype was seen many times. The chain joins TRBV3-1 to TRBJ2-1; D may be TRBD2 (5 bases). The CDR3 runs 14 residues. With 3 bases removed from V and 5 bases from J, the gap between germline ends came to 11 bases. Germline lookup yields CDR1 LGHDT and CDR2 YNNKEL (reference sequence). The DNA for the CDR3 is TGTGCCAGCAGCCACCGCGGACTTAACAATGAGCAGTTCTTC. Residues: CASSHRGLNNEQFF.

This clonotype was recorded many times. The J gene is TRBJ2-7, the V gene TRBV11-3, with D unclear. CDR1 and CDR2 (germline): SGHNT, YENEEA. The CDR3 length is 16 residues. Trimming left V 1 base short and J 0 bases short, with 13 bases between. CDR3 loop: CASSLGVSRDSYEQYF. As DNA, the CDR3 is TGTGCCAGCAGCTTAGGAGTCAGCCGAGACTCCTACGAGCAGTACTTC.

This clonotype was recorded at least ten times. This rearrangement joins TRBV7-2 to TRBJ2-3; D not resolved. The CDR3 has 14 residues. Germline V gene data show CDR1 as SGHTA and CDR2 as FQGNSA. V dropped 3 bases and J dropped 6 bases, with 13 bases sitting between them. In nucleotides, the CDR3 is TGTGCCAGCAGCTTGCAGTTTAATGGGGATACGCAGTATTTT. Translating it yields CASSLQFNGDTQYF.

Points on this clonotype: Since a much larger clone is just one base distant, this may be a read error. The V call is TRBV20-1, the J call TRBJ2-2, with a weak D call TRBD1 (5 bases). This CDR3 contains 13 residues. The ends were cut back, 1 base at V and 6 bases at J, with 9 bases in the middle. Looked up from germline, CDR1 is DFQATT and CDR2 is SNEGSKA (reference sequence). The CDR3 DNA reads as TGCAGTGCTAGAGTCCCAGGGTCCGGGGAGCTGTTTTTT. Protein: CSARVPGSGELFF.

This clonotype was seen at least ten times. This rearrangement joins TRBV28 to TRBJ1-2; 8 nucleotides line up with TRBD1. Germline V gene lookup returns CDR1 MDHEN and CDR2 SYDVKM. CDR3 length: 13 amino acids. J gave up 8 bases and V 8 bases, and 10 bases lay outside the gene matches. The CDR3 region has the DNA TGTGCCAGCTTATATCAGGGGGCAAGAGGCTACACCTTC. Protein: CASLYQGARGYTF.

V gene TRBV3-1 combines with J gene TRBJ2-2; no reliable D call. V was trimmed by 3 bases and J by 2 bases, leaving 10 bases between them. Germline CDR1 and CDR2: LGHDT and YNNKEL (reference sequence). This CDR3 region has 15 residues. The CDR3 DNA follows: TGTGCCAGCAGCCAGACTTTTACCAACACCGGGGAGCTGTTTTTT. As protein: CASSQTFTNTGELFF.

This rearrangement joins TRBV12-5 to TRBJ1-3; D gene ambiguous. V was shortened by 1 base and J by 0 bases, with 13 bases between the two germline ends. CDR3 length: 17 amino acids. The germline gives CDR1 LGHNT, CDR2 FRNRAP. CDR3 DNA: TGTGCTAGTGGTTTGGCCCCCACCAGGACCTCTGGAAACACCATATATTTT. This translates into CASGLAPTRTSGNTIYF.

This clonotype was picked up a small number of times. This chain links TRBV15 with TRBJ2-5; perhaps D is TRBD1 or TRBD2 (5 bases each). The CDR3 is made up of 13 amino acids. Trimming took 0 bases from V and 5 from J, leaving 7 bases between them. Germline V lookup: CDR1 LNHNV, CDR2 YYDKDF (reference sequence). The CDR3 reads CATSRDWGETQYF. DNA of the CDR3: TGTGCCACCAGCAGAGATTGGGGGGAGACCCAGTACTTC.

CDR3 coding DNA: TGCGCCAGCAGCATGGACAAGGATTTTGAAGCTTTCTTT. Its translation: CASSMDKDFEAFF. This chain connects TRBV5-1 to TRBJ1-1; a possible D gene is TRBD1 (5 bases). Per the germline V gene, CDR1 is SGHRS and CDR2 is YFSETQ. This CDR3 spans 13 amino acids. V lost 4 bases and J lost 7, with 14 bases in between.

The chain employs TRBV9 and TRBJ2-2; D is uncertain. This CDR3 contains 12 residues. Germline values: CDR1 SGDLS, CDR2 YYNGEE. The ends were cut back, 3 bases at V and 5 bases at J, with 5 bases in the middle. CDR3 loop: CASSGTTGELFF. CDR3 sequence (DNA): TGTGCCAGCAGCGGGACGACCGGGGAGCTGTTTTTT.

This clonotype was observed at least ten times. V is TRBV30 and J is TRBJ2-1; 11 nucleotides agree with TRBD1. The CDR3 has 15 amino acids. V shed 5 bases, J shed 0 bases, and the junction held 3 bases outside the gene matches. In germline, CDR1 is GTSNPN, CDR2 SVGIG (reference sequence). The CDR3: CAWGTGGLSYNEQFF. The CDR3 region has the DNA TGTGCCTGGGGGACAGGGGGGCTCTCCTACAATGAGCAGTTCTTC.

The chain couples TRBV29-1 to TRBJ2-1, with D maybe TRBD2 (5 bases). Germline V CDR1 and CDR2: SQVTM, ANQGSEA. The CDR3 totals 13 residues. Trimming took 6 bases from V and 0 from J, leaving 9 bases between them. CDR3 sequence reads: CSVPGVSYNEQFF. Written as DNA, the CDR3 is TGCAGCGTCCCCGGGGTCTCCTACAATGAGCAGTTCTTC.

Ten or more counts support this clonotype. Written as DNA, the CDR3 is TGTGCCAGCAGCCCCTACTCGACGGGGAAAGAGACCCAGTACTTC. Translating gives CASSPYSTGKETQYF. V and J are TRBV27 and TRBJ2-5; tentatively, D is TRBD2 (5 bases). CDR3 length: 15 amino acids. Germline CDR1 is MNHEY and CDR2 is SMNVEV (reference sequence). The germline V and J ends were trimmed by 6 bases and 3 bases, with 17 bases remaining between them.

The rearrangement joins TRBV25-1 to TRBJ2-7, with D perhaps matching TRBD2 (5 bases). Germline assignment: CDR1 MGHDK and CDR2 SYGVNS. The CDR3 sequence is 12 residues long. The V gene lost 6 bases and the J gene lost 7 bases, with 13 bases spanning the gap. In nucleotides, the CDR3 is TGTGCCAGCAGAAGGGAAACGGGGGAGCAGTACTTC. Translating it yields CASRRETGEQYF.

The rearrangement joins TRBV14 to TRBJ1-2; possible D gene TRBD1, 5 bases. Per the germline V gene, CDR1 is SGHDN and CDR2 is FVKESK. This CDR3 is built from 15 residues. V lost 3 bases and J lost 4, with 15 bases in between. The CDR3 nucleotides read TGTGCCAGCAGCCAGAGCGTCCGGGACTTCTATGGCTACACCTTC. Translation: CASSQSVRDFYGYTF.

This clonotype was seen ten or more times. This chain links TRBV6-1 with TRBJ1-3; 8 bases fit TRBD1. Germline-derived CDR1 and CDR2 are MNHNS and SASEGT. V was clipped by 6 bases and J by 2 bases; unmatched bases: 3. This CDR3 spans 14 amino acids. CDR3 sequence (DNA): TGTGCCAGCAGGACGACAGGGGCTGGAAACACCATATATTTT. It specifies CASRTTGAGNTIYF.

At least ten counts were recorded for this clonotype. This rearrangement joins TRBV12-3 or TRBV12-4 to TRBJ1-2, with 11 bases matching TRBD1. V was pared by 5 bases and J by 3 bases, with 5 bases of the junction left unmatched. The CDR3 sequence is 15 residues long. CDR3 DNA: TGTGCCAGCAGTGGCGGACAGGGGGCGGACTATGGCTACACCTTC. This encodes CASSGGQGADYGYTF.

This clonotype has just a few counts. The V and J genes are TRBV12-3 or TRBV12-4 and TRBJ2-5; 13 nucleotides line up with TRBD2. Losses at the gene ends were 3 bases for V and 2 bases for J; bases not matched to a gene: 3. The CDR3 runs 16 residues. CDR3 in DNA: TGTGCCAGCAGTTTCGCGACTAGCGGGAGGCAAGAGACCCAGTACTTC. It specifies CASSFATSGRQETQYF.

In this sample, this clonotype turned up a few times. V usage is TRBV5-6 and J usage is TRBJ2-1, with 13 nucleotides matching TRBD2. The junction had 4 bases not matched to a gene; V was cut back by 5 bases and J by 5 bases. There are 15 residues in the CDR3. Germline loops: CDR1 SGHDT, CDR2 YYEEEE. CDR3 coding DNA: TGTGCCAGCAGATCCGGACTAGCGGGAGACAATGAGCAGTTCTTC. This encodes CASRSGLAGDNEQFF. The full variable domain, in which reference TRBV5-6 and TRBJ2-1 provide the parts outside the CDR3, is DAGVTQSPTHLIKTRGQQVTLRCSPKSGHDTVSWYQQALGQGPQFIFQYYEEEERQRGNFPDRFSGHQFPNYSSELNVNALLLGDSALYLCASRSGLAGDNEQFFGPGTRLTVL.

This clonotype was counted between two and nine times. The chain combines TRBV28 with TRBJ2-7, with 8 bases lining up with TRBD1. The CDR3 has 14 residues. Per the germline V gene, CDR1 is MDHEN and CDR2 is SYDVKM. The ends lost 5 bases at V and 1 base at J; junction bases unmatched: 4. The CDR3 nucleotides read TGTGCCAGCAGTCGACAGGGGACTTCCTACGAGCAGTACTTC. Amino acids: CASSRQGTSYEQYF.